This T cell receptor (beta chain) was sequenced during a study of blood T cell repertoires in COVID-19. Authors' processing steps: Counts of nucleated cells, estimated from reference gene primer amplification, were obtained. Measured with immunoSEQ multiplex PCR; TCRdb has only the in-frame clones, and not every one. The V and J calls and clone size come from that table; D and trimming were worked out from the DNA. The table has about 310,000 clones, roughly nine tenths seen once. The CDR3 is made up of 16 amino acids. Trimming took 2 bases from V and 2 from J, leaving 16 bases between them. Germline V gene lookup returns CDR1 MNHEY and CDR2 SMNVEV (reference sequence).

The sequence derives from a woman in her twenties or thirties with COVID-19, enrolled during active disease. The V gene is TRBV27, the J gene TRBJ2-7; weak D call: TRBD2 (6 bases). The sequencing input was peripheral blood. For the CDR3, the DNA is TGTGCCAGCAGTTTAGGCGGGGTAGGAGGAACCTACGAGCAGTACTTC. Translation: CASSLGGVGGTYEQYF.